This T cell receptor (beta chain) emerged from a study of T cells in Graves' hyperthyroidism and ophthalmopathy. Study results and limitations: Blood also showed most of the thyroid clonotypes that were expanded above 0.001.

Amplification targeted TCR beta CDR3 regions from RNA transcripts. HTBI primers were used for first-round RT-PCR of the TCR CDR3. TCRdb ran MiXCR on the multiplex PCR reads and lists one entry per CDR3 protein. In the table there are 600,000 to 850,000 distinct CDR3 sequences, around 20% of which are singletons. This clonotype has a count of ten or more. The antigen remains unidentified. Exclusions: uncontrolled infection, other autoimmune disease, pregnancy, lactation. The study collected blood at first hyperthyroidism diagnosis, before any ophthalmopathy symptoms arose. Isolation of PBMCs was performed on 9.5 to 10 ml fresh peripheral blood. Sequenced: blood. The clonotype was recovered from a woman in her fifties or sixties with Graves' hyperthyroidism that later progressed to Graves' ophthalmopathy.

CDR3 amino acids: CASSAPAYEQYF. The CDR3 coding sequence is TGTGCCAGCAGTGCACCGGCCTACGAGCAGTACTTC. The chain carries TRBV12-3 or TRBV12-4 and TRBJ2-7, with unresolved D. The CDR3 sequence is 12 residues long. The germline V and J ends were trimmed by 5 bases and 2 bases, with 7 bases remaining between them.